The 10 T cell receptor beta chains below were found in one sample sequenced in a study of OX40 agonist ivuxolimab in advanced cancers. Method: immunoSEQ multiplex PCR; TCRdb's copy keeps in-frame clones and lacks some. There are about 26,000 clones in the sample; around 90% occur only once, and around 19% lies in the top ten. Sample: CD4+ or CD8+ T cells sorted from blood, taken in a trial of the OX40 agonist ivuxolimab. These receptors were collected from an adult with an advanced solid tumor such as melanoma, head and neck, liver or kidney cancer.

The J gene is TRBJ1-3, the V gene TRBV18; D unresolved. V was cut by 3 bases and J by 0 bases, with 24 bases left in between. CDR1 is KGHSH and CDR2 is LQKENI in the germline V gene. The CDR3 has 20 amino acids. The CDR3: CASSPPGIAFTWSSGNTIYF. DNA for the CDR3: TGTGCCAGCTCACCGCCCGGGATAGCGTTTACGTGGAGCTCTGGAAACACCATATATTTT.

The rearrangement uses TRBV27 and TRBJ2-1; tentatively, D is TRBD2 (6 bases). The CDR3 length is 15 residues. CDR1 is MNHEY and CDR2 is SMNVEV in the germline V gene (reference sequence). With 6 bases removed from V and 2 bases from J, the gap between germline ends came to 14 bases. CDR3 DNA sequence: TGTGCCAGCAGCCCCGGGACTTCCCCCTACAATGAGCAGTTCTTC. Protein product: CASSPGTSPYNEQFF.

The V and J genes are TRBV7-8 and TRBJ2-5, with 8 bases aligning to TRBD2. V was pared by 5 bases and J by 2 bases, with 4 bases of the junction left unmatched. The germline CDR1 and CDR2 sequences are SGHVS and FQNEAQ. The CDR3 length is 14 residues. The CDR3 spells CASSPRLAQETQYF. CDR3 nucleotide sequence: TGTGCCAGCAGCCCCCGACTAGCGCAAGAGACCCAGTACTTC.

J is TRBJ2-1 and V is TRBV19; weak D call: TRBD1 (6 bases). Germline V gene data show CDR1 as LNHDA and CDR2 as SQIVND (reference sequence). V was shortened by 5 bases and J by 9 bases, with 14 bases between the two germline ends. The CDR3 has 13 amino acids. CDR3 nucleotide sequence: TGTGCCAGTAGTCCCCTGACAGGAAGTGAGCAGTTCTTC. This gives the protein CASSPLTGSEQFF.

J is TRBJ1-2 and V is TRBV6-6, with no clear D. V was shortened by 0 bases and J by 4 bases, with 9 bases between the two germline ends. This CDR3 region has 14 residues. CDR1 MNHNY and CDR2 SVGAGI come from the germline V gene (reference sequence). CDR3 region: CASSYSTAAYGYTF. The CDR3 DNA reads TGTGCCAGCAGTTACTCTACGGCTGCCTATGGCTACACCTTC.

This clone has only one observation. The chain combines TRBV7-3 with TRBJ2-6; D is tentatively TRBD1 or TRBD2 (6 bases each). From germline, CDR1 is SGHTA and CDR2 FQGTGA. V lost 11 bases and J lost 0, with 17 bases in between. This CDR3 has 16 amino acids. The CDR3 region is CASGDTSISGANVLTF. The DNA for the CDR3 is TGTGCCTCGGGGGACACAAGTATCTCTGGGGCCAACGTCCTGACTTTC.

J is TRBJ2-7 and V is TRBV4-2; D possibly matches TRBD1 or TRBD2 (5 bases each). The CDR3 extends over 16 amino acids. The V gene's germline CDR1 is LGHNA and CDR2 YNFKEQ. Between the trimmed V and J ends, which lost 1 base and 0 bases, there was a span of 13 bases. This CDR3 reads CASSQALGDPSYEQYF. In DNA form, the CDR3 reads TGTGCCAGCAGCCAAGCTTTGGGGGACCCCTCCTACGAGCAGTACTTC.

This clone was seen once. This chain uses TRBV2 with TRBJ2-1, with TRBD2 matching over 11 bases. The ends lost 4 bases at V and 8 bases at J; junction bases unmatched: 7. The CDR3 totals 15 residues. Per the germline V gene, CDR1 is SNHLY and CDR2 is FYNNEI. In nucleotides, the CDR3 is TGTGCCAGCAGTGGTCTAGCGGGAGGTGTCCATGAGCAGTTCTTC. Residues: CASSGLAGGVHEQFF.

This chain uses TRBV7-7 with TRBJ2-1; a possible D gene is TRBD2 (5 bases). The CDR3 has 15 amino acids. From germline, CDR1 is SSHAT and CDR2 FNYEAQ (reference sequence). CDR3 region: CASALRSGNYNEQFF. DNA for the CDR3: TGTGCTAGCGCCCTTAGGAGCGGCAATTACAATGAGCAGTTCTTC.

As for this clone: The germline gene is not matched at one end of the junction; a read error may be the cause. The chain is built from TRBV10-3 and TRBJ2-3; D possibly corresponds to TRBD2 (7 bases). CDR1 and CDR2 (germline): ENHRY, SYGVKD. This CDR3 is built from 14 residues. In DNA, the CDR3 is TGTGCCGTACTAGATCCGGGGGGCACAAATACGCAGTATTTT. Translation gives CAVLDPGGTNTQYF.